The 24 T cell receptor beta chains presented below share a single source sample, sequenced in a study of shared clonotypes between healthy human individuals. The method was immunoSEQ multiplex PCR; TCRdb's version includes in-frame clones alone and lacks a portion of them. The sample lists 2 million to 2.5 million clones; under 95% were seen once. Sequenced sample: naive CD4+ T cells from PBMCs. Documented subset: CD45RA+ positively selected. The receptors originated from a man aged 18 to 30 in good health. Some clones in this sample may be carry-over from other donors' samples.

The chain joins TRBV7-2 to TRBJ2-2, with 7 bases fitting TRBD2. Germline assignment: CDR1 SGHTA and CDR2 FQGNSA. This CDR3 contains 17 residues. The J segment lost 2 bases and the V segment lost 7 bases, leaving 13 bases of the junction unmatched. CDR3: CASTFQGGGLNTGELFF. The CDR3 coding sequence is TGTGCCAGCACTTTCCAAGGCGGGGGATTAAACACCGGGGAGCTGTTTTTT.

This CDR3 reads CASSISPLWRTGELFF. The CDR3 bases are TGTGCCAGTAGTATTAGCCCTCTGTGGCGCACCGGGGAGCTGTTTTTT. The rearrangement uses TRBV19 and TRBJ2-2; D is ambiguous. Trimming removed 3 bases from V and 4 bases from J, with 15 bases in between. There are 16 residues in the CDR3. Germline V lookup: CDR1 LNHDA, CDR2 SQIVND (reference sequence).

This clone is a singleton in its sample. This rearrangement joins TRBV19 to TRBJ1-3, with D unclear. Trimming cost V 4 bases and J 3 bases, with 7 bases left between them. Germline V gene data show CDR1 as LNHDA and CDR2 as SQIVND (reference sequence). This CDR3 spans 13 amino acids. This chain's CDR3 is CASSTTSGNTIYF. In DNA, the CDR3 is TGTGCCAGTAGTACAACGAGTGGAAACACCATATATTTT.

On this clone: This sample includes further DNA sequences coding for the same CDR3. CDR3 sequence: CASSVGTSTDTQYF. The CDR3 bases are TGTGCCAGCAGCGTAGGGACGAGCACAGATACGCAGTATTTT. The V gene is TRBV9, the J gene TRBJ2-3; the D is unclear. Trimming stripped 0 bases from V and 0 bases from J, with 5 bases between. Per the germline V gene, CDR1 is SGDLS and CDR2 is YYNGEE. CDR3 length: 14 residues.

CDR3 DNA: TGTGCCAGCAGTAGGGGACTAGCCGGCGACACCGGGGAGCTGTTTTTT. Residues: CASSRGLAGDTGELFF. The V gene is TRBV27, the J gene TRBJ2-2, with 9 bases identical to TRBD2. J was trimmed by 3 bases and V by 5 bases; bases with no gene match: 7. Germline lookup yields CDR1 MNHEY and CDR2 SMNVEV (reference sequence). The CDR3 is 16 amino acids.

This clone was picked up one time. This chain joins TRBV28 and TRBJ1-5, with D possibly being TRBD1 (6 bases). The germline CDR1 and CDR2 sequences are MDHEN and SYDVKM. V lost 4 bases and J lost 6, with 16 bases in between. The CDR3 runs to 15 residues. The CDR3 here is CASSSRRGLVQPQHF. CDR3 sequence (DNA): TGTGCCAGCAGTTCCCGAAGGGGGTTGGTTCAGCCCCAGCATTTT.

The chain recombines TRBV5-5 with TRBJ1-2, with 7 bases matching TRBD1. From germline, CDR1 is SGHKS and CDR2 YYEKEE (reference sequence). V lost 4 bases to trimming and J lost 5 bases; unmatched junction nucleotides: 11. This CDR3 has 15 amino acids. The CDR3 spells CASSPAGGTEYGYTF. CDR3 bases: TGTGCCAGCAGCCCCGCGGGCGGGACAGAATATGGCTACACCTTC.

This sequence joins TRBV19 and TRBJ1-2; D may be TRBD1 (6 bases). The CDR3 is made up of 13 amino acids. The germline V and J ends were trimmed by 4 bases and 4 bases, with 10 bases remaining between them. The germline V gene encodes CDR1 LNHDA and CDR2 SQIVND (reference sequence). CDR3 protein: CASSTDRSYGYTF. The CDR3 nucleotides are TGTGCCAGTAGTACCGACAGGTCCTATGGCTACACCTTC.

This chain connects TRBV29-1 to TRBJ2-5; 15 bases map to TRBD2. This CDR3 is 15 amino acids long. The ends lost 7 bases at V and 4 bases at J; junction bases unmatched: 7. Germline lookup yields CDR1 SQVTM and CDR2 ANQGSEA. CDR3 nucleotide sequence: TGCAGCGCAGGACTAGCGGGAGGGCCAGGAGAGACCCAGTACTTC. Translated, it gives CSAGLAGGPGETQYF.

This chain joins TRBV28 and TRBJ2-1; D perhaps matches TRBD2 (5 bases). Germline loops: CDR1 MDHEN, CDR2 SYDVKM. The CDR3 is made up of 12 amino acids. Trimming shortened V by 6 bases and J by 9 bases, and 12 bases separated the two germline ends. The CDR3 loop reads CASRKLGGEQFF. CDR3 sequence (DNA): TGTGCCAGCAGAAAACTAGGAGGTGAGCAGTTCTTC.

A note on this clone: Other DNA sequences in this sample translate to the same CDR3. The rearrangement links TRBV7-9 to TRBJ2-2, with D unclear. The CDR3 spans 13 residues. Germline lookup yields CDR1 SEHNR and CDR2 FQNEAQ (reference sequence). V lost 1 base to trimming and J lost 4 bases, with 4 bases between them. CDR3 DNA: TGTGCCAGCAGCTTAGAAGGCACCGGGGAGCTGTTTTTT. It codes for CASSLEGTGELFF.

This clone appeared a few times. The CDR3 is CAWRVESNTEAFF. CDR3 DNA: TGTGCCTGGAGAGTGGAATCGAACACTGAAGCTTTCTTT. V and J are TRBV30 and TRBJ1-1, with D hard to call. Trimming pared 3 bases from V and 1 base from J, leaving 9 bases between. This CDR3 spans 13 amino acids. Germline CDR1 reads GTSNPN; CDR2 reads SVGIG (reference sequence).

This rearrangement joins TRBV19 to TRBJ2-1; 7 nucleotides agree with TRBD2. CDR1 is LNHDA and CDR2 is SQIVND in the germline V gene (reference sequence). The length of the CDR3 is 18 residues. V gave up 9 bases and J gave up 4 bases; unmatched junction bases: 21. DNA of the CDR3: TGTGCCAGCAGGGCGAGGCTAGGGACTATCACCCCTTACAATGAGCAGTTCTTC. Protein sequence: CASRARLGTITPYNEQFF.

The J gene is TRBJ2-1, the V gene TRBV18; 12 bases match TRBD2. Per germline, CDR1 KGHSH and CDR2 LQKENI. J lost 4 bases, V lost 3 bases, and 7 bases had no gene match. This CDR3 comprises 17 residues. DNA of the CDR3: TGTGCCAGCTCACCCTATAAGACTAGCGGGGGTTACAATGAGCAGTTCTTC. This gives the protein CASSPYKTSGGYNEQFF. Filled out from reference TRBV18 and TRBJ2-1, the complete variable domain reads NAGVMQNPRHLVRRRGQEARLRCSPMKGHSHVYWYRQLPEEGLKFMVYLQKENIIDESGMPKERFSAEFPKEGPSILRIQQVVRGDSAAYFCASSPYKTSGGYNEQFFGPGTRLTVL.

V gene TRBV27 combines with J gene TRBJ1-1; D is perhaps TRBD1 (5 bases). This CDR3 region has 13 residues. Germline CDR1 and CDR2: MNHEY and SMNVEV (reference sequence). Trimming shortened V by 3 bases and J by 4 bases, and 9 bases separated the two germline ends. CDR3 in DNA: TGTGCCAGCAGTTTCAAAAGGGGCACTGAAGCTTTCTTT. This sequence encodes CASSFKRGTEAFF.

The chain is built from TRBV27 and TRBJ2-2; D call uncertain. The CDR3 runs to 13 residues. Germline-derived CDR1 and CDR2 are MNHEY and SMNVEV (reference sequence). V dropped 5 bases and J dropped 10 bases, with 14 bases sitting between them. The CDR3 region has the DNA TGTGCCAGCAGTCTAGGAACCCACCAGGAGCTGTTTTTT. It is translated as CASSLGTHQELFF.

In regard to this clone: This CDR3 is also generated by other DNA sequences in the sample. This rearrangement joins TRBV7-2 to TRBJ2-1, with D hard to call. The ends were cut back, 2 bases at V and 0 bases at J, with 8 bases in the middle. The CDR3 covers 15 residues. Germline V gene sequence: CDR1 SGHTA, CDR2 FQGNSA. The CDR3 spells CASSLTGPSYNEQFF. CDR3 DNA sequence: TGTGCCAGCAGCTTAACCGGCCCCTCCTACAATGAGCAGTTCTTC. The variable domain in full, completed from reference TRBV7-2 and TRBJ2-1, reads GAGVSQSPSNKVTEKGKDVELRCDPISGHTALYWYRQSLGQGLEFLIYFQGNSAPDKSGLPSDRFSAERTGGSVSTLTIQRTQQEDSAVYLCASSLTGPSYNEQFFGPGTRLTVL.

In DNA form, the CDR3 reads TGTGCCAGCAGCTTGCCCCGGACTAGCGGTCTTTACAATGAGCAGTTCTTC. It codes for CASSLPRTSGLYNEQFF. This chain uses TRBV5-6 with TRBJ2-1; TRBD2 matches 10 bases. The junction had 8 bases not matched to a gene; V was cut back by 1 base and J by 4 bases. The CDR3 sequence is 17 residues long. Germline V gives CDR1 SGHDT, CDR2 YYEEEE.

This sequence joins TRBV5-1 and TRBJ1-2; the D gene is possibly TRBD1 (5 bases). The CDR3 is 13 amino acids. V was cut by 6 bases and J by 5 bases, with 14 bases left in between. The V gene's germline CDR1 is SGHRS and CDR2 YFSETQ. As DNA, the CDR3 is TGCGCCAGCAAACTGGGGGGAAATTATGGCTACACCTTC. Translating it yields CASKLGGNYGYTF.

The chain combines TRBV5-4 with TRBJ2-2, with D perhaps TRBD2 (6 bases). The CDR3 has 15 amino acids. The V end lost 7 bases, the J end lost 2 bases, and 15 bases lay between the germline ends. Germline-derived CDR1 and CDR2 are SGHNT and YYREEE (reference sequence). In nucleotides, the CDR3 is TGTGCCAGCCGGAGGGACGGGACTAACACCGGGGAGCTGTTTTTT. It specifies CASRRDGTNTGELFF.

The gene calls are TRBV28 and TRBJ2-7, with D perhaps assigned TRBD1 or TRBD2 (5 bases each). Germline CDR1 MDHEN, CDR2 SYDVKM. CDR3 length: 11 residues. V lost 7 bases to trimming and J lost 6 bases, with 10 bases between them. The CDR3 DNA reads TGTGCCAGCACCACCGGGGCCGAGCAGTACTTC. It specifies CASTTGAEQYF. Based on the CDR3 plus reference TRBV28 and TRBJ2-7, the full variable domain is DVKVTQSSRYLVKRTGEKVFLECVQDMDHENMFWYRQDPGLGLRLIYFSYDVKMKEKGDIPEGYSVSREKKERFSLILESASTNQTSMYLCASTTGAEQYFGPGTRLTVT.

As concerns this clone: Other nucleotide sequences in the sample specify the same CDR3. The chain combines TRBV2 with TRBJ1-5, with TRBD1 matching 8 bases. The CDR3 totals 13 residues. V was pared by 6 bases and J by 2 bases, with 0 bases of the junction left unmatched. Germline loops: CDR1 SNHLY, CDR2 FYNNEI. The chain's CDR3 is CASRGQGNQPQHF. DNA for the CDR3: TGTGCCAGCAGGGGACAGGGCAATCAGCCCCAGCATTTT.

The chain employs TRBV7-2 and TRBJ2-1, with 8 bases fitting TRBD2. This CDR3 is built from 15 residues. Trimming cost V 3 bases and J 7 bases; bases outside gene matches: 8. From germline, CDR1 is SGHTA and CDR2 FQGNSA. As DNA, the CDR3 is TGTGCCAGCAGCTTTGTAGCGGGATTCCTTAATGAGCAGTTCTTC. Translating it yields CASSFVAGFLNEQFF.

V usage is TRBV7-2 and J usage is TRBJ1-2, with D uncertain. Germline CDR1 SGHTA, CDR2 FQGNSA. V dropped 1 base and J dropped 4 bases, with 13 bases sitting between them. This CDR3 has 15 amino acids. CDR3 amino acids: CASSLDPTAGYGYTF. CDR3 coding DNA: TGTGCCAGCAGCTTAGATCCCACAGCTGGCTATGGCTACACCTTC.